This T cell receptor beta chain was recorded in a study of cytomegalovirus exposure and HLA in healthy donors. The CDR3 contains 14 residues. V lost 4 bases to trimming and J lost 1 base; unmatched junction nucleotides: 3. Germline loops: CDR1 SGHVS, CDR2 FNYEAQ. Note on this clone: Its antigen is currently unknown.

Study-level points and caveats: Later analysis found that TCR beta chains associated with HLA were more clonally expanded than other, equally common chains. Previously analyzed data showed that most TCR beta V segments were productive at a frequency of about 87% or about 30%. The investigators catalogued 164 TCR beta chains as cytomegalovirus-associated. The likely explanation for a cluster of highly shared sequence variants was sequencing artifact.

With 60 Vbeta and 13 Jbeta primers, the PCR was carried out. Repertoires were generated with immunoSEQ multiplex PCR, while TCRdb's copy carries only in-frame clones and drops some. The sample holds approximately 140,000 clones, under 90% seen once. The sequencing input was PBMCs. The origin of this receptor is a woman aged 35 to 49 in good health and CMV-seronegative. The V and J genes are TRBV7-6 and TRBJ1-1, with 7 bases matching TRBD1. The DNA of the CDR3 is TGTGCCAGCAGCTATGGACAGGCGAACACTGAAGCTTTCTTT. It yields the protein CASSYGQANTEAFF. The full variable domain, its missing parts supplied by reference TRBV7-6 and TRBJ1-1, is GAGVSQSPRYKVTKRGQDVALRCDPISGHVSLYWYRQALGQGPEFLTYFNYEAQQDKSGLPNDRFSAERPEGSISTLTIQRTEQRDSAMYRCASSYGQANTEAFFGQGTRLTVV.